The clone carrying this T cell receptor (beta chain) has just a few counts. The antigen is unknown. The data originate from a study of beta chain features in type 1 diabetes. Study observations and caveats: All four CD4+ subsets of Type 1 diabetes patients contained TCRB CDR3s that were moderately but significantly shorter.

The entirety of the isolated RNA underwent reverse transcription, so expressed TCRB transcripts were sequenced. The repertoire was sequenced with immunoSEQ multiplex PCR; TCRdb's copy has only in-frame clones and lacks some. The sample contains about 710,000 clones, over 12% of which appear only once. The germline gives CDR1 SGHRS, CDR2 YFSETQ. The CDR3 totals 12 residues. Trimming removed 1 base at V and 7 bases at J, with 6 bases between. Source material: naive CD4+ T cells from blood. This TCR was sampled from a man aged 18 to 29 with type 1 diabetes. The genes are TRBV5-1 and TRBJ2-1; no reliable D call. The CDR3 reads CASSLKGNEQFF. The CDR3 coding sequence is TGCGCCAGCAGCTTGAAGGGAAATGAGCAGTTCTTC.